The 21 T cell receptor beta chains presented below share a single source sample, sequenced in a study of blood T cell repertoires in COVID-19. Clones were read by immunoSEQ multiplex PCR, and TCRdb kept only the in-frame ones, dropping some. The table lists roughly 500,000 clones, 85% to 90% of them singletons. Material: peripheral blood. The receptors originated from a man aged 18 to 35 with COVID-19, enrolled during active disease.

CDR3 residues: CASSQDVSYRVQYF. CDR3 DNA: TGTGCCAGCAGCCAAGACGTCTCCTACAGGGTGCAGTATTTT. The chain employs TRBV3-1 (or the pseudogene TRBV3-2) and TRBJ2-3, with D perhaps matching TRBD1 (6 bases). The CDR3 spans 14 residues. Germline V CDR1 and CDR2: LGHDT, YNNKEL (reference sequence). V was cut by 0 bases and J by 11 bases, with 15 bases left in between.

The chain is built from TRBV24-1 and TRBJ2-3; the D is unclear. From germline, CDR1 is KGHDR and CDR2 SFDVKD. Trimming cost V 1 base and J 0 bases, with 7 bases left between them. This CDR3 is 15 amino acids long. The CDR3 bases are TGTGCCACCAGTGATTTAAAGGAGAGCACAGATACGCAGTATTTT. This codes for CATSDLKESTDTQYF.

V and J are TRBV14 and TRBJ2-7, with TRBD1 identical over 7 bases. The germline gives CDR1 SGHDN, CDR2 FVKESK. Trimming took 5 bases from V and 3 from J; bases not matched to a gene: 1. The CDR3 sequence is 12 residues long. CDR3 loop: CASSRTGYEQYF. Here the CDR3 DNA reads TGTGCCAGCAGCAGGACAGGCTACGAGCAGTACTTC.

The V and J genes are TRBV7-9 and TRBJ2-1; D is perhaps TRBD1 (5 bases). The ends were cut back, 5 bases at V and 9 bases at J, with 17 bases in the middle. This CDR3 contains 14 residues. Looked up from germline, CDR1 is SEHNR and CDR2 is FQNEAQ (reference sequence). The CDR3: CASSTARASSEQFF. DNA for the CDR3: TGTGCCAGCAGCACGGCCAGGGCAAGTAGTGAGCAGTTCTTC. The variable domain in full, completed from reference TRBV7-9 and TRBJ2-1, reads DTGVSQNPRHKITKRGQNVTFRCDPISEHNRLYWYRQTLGQGPEFLTYFQNEAQLEKSRLLSDRFSAERPKGSFSTLEIQRTEQGDSAMYLCASSTARASSEQFFGPGTRLTVL.

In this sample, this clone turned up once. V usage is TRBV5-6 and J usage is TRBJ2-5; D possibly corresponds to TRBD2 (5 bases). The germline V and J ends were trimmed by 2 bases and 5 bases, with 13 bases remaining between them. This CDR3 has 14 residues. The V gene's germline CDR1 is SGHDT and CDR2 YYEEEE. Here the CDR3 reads CASSFGVGWETQYF. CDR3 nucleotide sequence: TGTGCCAGCAGCTTCGGGGTAGGGTGGGAGACCCAGTACTTC. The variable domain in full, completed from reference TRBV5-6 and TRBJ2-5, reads DAGVTQSPTHLIKTRGQQVTLRCSPKSGHDTVSWYQQALGQGPQFIFQYYEEEERQRGNFPDRFSGHQFPNYSSELNVNALLLGDSALYLCASSFGVGWETQYFGPGTRLLVL.

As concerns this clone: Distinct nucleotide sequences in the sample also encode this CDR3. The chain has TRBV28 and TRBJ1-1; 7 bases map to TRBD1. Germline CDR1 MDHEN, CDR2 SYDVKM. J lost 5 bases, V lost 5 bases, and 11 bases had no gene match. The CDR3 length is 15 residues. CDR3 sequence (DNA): TGTGCCAGCAGTCCTCACAGGGGATTGGGGACTGAAGCTTTCTTT. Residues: CASSPHRGLGTEAFF. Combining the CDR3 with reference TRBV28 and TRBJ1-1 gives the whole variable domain DVKVTQSSRYLVKRTGEKVFLECVQDMDHENMFWYRQDPGLGLRLIYFSYDVKMKEKGDIPEGYSVSREKKERFSLILESASTNQTSMYLCASSPHRGLGTEAFFGQGTRLTVV.

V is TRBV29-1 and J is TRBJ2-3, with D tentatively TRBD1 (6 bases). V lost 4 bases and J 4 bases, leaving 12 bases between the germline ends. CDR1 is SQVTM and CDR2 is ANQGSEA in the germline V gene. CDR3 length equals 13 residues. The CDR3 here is CSVVGASADTQYF. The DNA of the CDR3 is TGCAGCGTTGTGGGGGCTTCGGCAGATACGCAGTATTTT.

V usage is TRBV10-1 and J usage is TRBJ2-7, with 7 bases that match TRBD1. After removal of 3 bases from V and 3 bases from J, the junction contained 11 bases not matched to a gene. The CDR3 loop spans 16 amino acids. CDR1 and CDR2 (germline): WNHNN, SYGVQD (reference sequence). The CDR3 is CASSDPRTGNGYEQYF. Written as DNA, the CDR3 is TGCGCCAGCAGTGACCCCCGGACAGGAAACGGCTACGAGCAGTACTTC.

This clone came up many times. As DNA, the CDR3 is TGTGCCAGCAGCAGCCTACAGGGGGGCACTGAAGCTTTCTTT. It specifies CASSSLQGGTEAFF. This chain links TRBV13 with TRBJ1-1; 8 nucleotides match TRBD1. The V gene's germline CDR1 is PRHDT and CDR2 FYEKMQ (reference sequence). Trimming cost V 5 bases and J 4 bases; bases outside gene matches: 6. The CDR3 runs to 14 residues.

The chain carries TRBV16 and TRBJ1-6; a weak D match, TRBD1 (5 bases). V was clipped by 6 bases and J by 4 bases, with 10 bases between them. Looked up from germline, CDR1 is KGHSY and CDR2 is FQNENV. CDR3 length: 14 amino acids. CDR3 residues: CASRQTGYNSPLHF. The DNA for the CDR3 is TGTGCCAGCAGACAAACAGGATATAATTCACCCCTCCACTTT.

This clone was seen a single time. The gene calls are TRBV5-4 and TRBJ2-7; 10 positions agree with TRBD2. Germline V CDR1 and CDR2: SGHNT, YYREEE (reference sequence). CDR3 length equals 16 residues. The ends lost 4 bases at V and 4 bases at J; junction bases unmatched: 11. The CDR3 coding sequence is TGTGCCAGCAGCGGCGGGCTAGCGGGGGCGCCATACGAGCAGTACTTC. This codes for CASSGGLAGAPYEQYF.

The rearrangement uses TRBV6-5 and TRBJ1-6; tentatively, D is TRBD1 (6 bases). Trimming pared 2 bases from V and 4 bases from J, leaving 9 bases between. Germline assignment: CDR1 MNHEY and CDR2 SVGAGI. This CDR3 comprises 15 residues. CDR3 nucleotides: TGTGCCAGCAGTTACCAAGGACAGTATAATTCACCCCTCCACTTT. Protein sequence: CASSYQGQYNSPLHF.

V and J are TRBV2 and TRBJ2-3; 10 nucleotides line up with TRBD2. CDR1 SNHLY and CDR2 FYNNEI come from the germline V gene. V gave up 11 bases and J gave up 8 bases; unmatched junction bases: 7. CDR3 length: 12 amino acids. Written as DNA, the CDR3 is TGTGCCGGTAGCGGGGGGCCAGGTACGCAGTATTTT. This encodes CAGSGGPGTQYF.

The CDR3 spells CASSSSSGVYQETQYF. In nucleotides, the CDR3 is TGTGCCAGCAGCTCTTCTAGCGGGGTGTACCAAGAGACCCAGTACTTC. The V gene is TRBV5-4, the J gene TRBJ2-5, with 9 bases aligning to TRBD2. Germline V gene lookup returns CDR1 SGHNT and CDR2 YYREEE (reference sequence). This CDR3 region has 16 residues. V shed 3 bases and J 0 bases; nucleotides not matched to a gene: 6.

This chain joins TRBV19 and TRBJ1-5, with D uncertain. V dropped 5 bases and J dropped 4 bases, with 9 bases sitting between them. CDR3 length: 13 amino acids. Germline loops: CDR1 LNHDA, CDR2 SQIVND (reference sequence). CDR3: CASSPTPNQPQHF. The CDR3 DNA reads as TGTGCCAGTAGTCCTACCCCGAATCAGCCCCAGCATTTT.

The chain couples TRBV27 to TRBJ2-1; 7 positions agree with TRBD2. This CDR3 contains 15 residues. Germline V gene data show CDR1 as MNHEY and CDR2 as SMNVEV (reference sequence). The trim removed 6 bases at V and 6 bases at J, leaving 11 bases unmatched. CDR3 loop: CASSRGQGGGNEQFF. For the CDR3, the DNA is TGTGCCAGCAGCCGCGGGCAGGGCGGGGGCAATGAGCAGTTCTTC.

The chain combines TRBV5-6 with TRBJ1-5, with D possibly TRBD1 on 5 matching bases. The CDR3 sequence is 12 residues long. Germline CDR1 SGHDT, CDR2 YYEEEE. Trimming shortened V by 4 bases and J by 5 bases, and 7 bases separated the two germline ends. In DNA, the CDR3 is TGTGCCAGCAGCATACAGGATCAGCCCCAGCATTTT. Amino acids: CASSIQDQPQHF.

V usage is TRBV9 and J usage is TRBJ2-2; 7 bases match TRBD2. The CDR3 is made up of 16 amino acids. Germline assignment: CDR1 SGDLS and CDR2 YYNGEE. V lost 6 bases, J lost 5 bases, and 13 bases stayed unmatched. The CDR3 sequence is CASTIAYSAGTGELFF. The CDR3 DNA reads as TGTGCCAGCACCATAGCCTATTCAGCGGGGACCGGGGAGCTGTTTTTT.

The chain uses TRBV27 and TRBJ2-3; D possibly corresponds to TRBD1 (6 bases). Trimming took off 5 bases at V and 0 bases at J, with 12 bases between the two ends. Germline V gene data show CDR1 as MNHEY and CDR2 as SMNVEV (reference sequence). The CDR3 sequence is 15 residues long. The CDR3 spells CASSIRQVSTDTQYF. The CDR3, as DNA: TGTGCCAGCAGTATACGACAGGTTAGCACAGATACGCAGTATTTT.

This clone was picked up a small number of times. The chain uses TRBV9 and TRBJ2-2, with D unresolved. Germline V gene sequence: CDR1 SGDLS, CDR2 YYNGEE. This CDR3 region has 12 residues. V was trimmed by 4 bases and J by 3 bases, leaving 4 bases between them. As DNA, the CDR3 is TGTGCCAGCAGCACATACACCGGGGAGCTGTTTTTT. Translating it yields CASSTYTGELFF. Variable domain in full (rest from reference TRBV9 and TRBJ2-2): DSGVTQTPKHLITATGQRVTLRCSPRSGDLSVYWYQQSLDQGLQFLIQYYNGEERAKGNILERFSAQQFPDLHSELNLSSLELGDSALYFCASSTYTGELFFGEGSRLTVL.

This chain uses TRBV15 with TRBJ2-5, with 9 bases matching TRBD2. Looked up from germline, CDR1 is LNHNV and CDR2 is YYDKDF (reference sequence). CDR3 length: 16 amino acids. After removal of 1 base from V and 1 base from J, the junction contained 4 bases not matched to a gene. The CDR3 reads CATSRGDSGGQETQYF. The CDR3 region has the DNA TGTGCCACCAGCAGAGGGGATAGCGGGGGCCAAGAGACCCAGTACTTC.